Listed below are T cell receptor beta chains from one sample, sequenced in a study of CD8+ T cells in alopecia areata. The data were produced by immunoSEQ multiplex PCR, yet TCRdb's version contains in-frame clones alone and is incomplete. Among about 97,000 clones listed, more than 35% were seen once. What was sequenced was CD4+ T cells sorted from blood. The receptors were sampled from a human donor with alopecia areata. Both conserved end residues are trimmed from each CDR3. D genes are given only for firm matches. Size is omitted from some rows. Given values are once, few, many or a class for expanded clones.

TRBV5-1	-	TRBD1	TRBJ2-5	ASSRQGPETQY
TRBV29-1	-	-	TRBJ2-2	SVGRAGELF
TRBV5-4	-	-	TRBJ2-5	ASSLVSGKSETQY
TRBV4-3	-	TRBD2	TRBJ2-4	ASSQDPAAGGTSIAKNIQY
TRBV4-3	few	-	TRBJ1-6	ASSQDLAGGSNSPLH
TRBV29-1	few	-	TRBJ2-4	SVDVGGAKNIQY
TRBV30	few	-	TRBJ1-1	AWSFGQPIRAF
TRBV27	-	TRBD2	TRBJ2-7	ASRPTSGMGEQY
TRBV5-1	few	-	TRBJ1-1	ASSLSRAGYTEAF
TRBV30	-	-	TRBJ2-2	AWSVLVTGELF
TRBV20-1	few	-	TRBJ1-1	SARLDTEAF
TRBV21-1	few	-	TRBJ2-7	ASSESGAGRFYEQY
TRBV29-1	few	-	TRBJ1-2	SVEDKNYGYT
TRBV15	few	-	TRBJ2-3	ATSEEQDTDTQY
TRBV30	-	-	TRBJ2-1	AWSPYWAQF
TRBV29-1	few	-	TRBJ1-5	VRGNQPQH
TRBV4-3	-	-	TRBJ2-5	ASSQERMAGLTETQY
TRBV4-2	-	-	TRBJ1-2	ASSQVSAELYGYT
TRBV4-1	-	-	TRBJ2-7	ASSQEEGYEQY
TRBV4-1	-	-	TRBJ2-3	ASTPDGWSTDTQY
TRBV5-6	few	-	TRBJ1-1	ASSLLTTGNTEAF
TRBV10-3	few	-	TRBJ1-5	AISEWGLVVNQPQH
TRBV30	-	TRBD1	TRBJ2-3	ATGTVSTDTQY
TRBV6-1	-	TRBD2	TRBJ2-7	ASSETGLLTEQY
TRBV27	-	-	TRBJ1-2	ASSSPKQGGPNYGYT
TRBV7-2	few	-	TRBJ2-7	ASSLLLYEQY
TRBV29-1	few	TRBD2	TRBJ2-5	SVVNLAGETQY
TRBV7-2	few	-	TRBJ2-3	ASSLYEGAADTQY
TRBV19	-	TRBD1	TRBJ1-1	ASHHRDRETEAF